The entry below describes one T cell receptor beta chain. Antigen: not known. Germline loops: CDR1 SQVTM, CDR2 ANQGSEA. The V end was cut by 7 bases, the J end by 0 bases, with 11 bases between. The CDR3 has 13 amino acids. This sample stems from a study of CD8 T cells in Susac syndrome. Overall study context: Susac syndrome patients were untreated, on corticosteroids with some adding intravenous immunoglobulin, or on intravenous immunoglobulin only. Overall study results and limits: In total CD8+ repertoires, over 15 Susac-specific public clones were detected, and CD8+ TEMRA repertoires contained four to six.

An amount of RNA that ranged from about 0.45 to 1 ug was reverse transcribed with random hexamers. TCRdb independently ran MiXCR on the immunoSEQ multiplex PCR reads; one entry per CDR3 protein. The sample carries about 100,000 distinct CDR3 sequences, 95% recorded once. The specimen sequenced was CD8+ T cells from PBMCs. This clonotype was sampled from a human donor with Susac syndrome. The chain recombines TRBV29-1 with TRBJ2-3, with D perhaps matching TRBD1 (5 bases). The CDR3 loop is CSANRRSTDTQYF. CDR3 DNA sequence: TGCAGCGCTAACAGGAGAAGCACAGATACGCAGTATTTT.